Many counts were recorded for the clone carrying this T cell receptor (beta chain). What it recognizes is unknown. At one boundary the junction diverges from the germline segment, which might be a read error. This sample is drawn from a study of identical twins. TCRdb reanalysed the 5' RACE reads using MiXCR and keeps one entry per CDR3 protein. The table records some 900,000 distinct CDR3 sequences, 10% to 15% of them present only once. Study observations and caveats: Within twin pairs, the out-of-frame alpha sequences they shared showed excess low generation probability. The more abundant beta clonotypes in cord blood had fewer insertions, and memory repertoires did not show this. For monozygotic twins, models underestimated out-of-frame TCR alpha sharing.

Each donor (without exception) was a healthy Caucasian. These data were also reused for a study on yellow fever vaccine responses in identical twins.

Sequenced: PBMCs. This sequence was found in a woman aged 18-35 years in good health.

This chain's CDR3 is CASSLGPYSNQPQHF. The CDR3 nucleotides are TGTGCCAGCAGTCTAGGACCTTATAGCAATCAGCCCCAGCATTTT. The chain links TRBV5-1 to TRBJ1-5; no definite D call. CDR1 is SGHRS, CDR2 YFSETQ, per germline. The CDR3 length is 15 residues.